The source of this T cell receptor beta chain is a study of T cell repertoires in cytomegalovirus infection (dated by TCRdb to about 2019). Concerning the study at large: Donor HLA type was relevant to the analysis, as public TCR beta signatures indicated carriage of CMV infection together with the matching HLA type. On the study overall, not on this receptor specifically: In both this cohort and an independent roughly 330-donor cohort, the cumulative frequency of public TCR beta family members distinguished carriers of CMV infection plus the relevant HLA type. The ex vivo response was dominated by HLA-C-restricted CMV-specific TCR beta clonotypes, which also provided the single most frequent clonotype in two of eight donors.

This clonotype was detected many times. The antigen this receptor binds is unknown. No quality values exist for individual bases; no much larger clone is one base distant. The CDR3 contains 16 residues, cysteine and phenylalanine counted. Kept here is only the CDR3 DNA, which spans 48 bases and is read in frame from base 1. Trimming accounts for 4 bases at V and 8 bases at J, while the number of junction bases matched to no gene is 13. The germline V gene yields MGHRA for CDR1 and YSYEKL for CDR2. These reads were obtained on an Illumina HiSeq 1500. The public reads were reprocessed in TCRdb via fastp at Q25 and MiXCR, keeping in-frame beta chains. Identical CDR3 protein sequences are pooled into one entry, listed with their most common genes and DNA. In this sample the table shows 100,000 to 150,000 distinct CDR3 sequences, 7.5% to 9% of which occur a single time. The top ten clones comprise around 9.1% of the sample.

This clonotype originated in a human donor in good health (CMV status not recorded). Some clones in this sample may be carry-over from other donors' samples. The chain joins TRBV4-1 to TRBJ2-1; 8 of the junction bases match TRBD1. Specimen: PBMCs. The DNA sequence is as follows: TGCGCCAGCAGCCCTACAACCCCAGACAGGGGATATGAGCAGTTCTTC. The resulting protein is CASSPTTPDRGYEQFF.